Below are 24 T cell receptor beta chains sequenced from a single sample in a study of regulatory T cells in long-lasting Graves disease. Libraries of TCR beta came from iRepertoire HTBI primers plus Arm-PCR of CDR3 regions. Via MiXCR, TCRdb re-called the multiplex PCR reads, giving one row per CDR3 protein. The profile shows 350,000 to 450,000 distinct CDR3 sequences, under 15% of them singletons. Time point in this sample: newly diagnosed GD, antithyroid drugs for less than 3 months. RNA from PBMCs was the source of the TCR library. The data were also submitted as part of a second study, on T cells in Graves' hyperthyroidism and ophthalmopathy.

The material sequenced was peripheral blood mononuclear cells (PBMCs), taken at new diagnosis, from a patient treated with antithyroid drugs. Every receptor here comes from a woman aged 30 to 39 with Graves disease.

This clonotype has at least ten counts. This chain joins TRBV18 and TRBJ1-1; TRBD1 is a possible D gene (6 bases). The CDR3 extends over 13 amino acids. Germline V gene data show CDR1 as KGHSH and CDR2 as LQKENI. V lost 2 bases to trimming and J lost 6 bases, with 10 bases between them. The CDR3 DNA sequence: TGTGCCAGCTCACCAGGGGGCGAGGCTGAAGCTTTCTTT. It translates to CASSPGGEAEAFF.

This clonotype showed up just a few times. The chain couples TRBV6-2 or TRBV6-3 to TRBJ2-1; TRBD2 matches at 7 bases. From germline, CDR1 is MNHEY and CDR2 SVGEGT. The CDR3 length is 14 residues. J was trimmed by 8 bases and V by 5 bases; bases with no gene match: 9. In DNA, the CDR3 is TGTGCCAGCAGTCTAGCGGCCATAGGTGATGAGCAGTTCTTC. Its protein product is CASSLAAIGDEQFF.

In this sample, this clonotype turned up many times. The chain recombines TRBV13 with TRBJ1-5, with 7 bases aligning to TRBD1. The length of the CDR3 is 16 residues. CDR1 is PRHDT and CDR2 is FYEKMQ in the germline V gene (reference sequence). Trimming at V came to 3 bases and at J to 0 bases, leaving 5 bases not matched to a gene. The CDR3 region is CASSFGGGSSNQPQHF. The CDR3 DNA follows: TGTGCCAGCAGCTTTGGAGGGGGCAGTAGCAATCAGCCCCAGCATTTT.

The chain couples TRBV18 to TRBJ2-7, with a possible D match to TRBD1 (6 bases). The CDR3 is 14 residues long. Trimming took off 2 bases at V and 3 bases at J, with 11 bases between the two ends. Germline V lookup: CDR1 KGHSH, CDR2 LQKENI. The CDR3 protein is CASSPGLQGYEQYF. The DNA for the CDR3 is TGTGCCAGCTCACCAGGTCTACAGGGCTACGAGCAGTACTTC.

The chain uses TRBV5-1 and TRBJ1-2, with D unclear. Per the germline V gene, CDR1 is SGHRS and CDR2 is YFSETQ. The V end was cut by 0 bases, the J end by 4 bases, with 16 bases between. The CDR3 has 16 residues. This chain's CDR3 is CASSLDSGRTAYGYTF. The CDR3 DNA follows: TGCGCCAGCAGCTTGGATTCTGGGAGAACGGCCTATGGCTACACCTTC.

This clonotype occurred many times. The chain recombines TRBV18 with TRBJ2-3; no clear D gene. V was clipped by 3 bases and J by 7 bases, with 17 bases between them. The CDR3 loop spans 15 amino acids. Germline V gene sequence: CDR1 KGHSH, CDR2 LQKENI. CDR3 in amino acids: CASSPDAEVGYTQYF. The DNA of the CDR3 is TGTGCCAGCTCACCTGACGCAGAGGTGGGGTATACGCAGTATTTT.

This clonotype came up many times. V and J are TRBV6-2 or TRBV6-3 and TRBJ1-3; 9 bases agree with TRBD1. The CDR3 contains 15 residues. From germline, CDR1 is MNHEY and CDR2 SVGEGT. The V segment lost 5 bases and the J segment 2 bases; nucleotides outside the gene matches: 4. The CDR3 coding sequence is TGTGCCAGCAGTCGGGGACAGGGCACTGGAAACACCATATATTTT. Translating gives CASSRGQGTGNTIYF.

This clonotype was recorded a few times. The V call is TRBV30, the J call TRBJ1-5; a possible D gene is TRBD1 (6 bases). This CDR3 comprises 14 residues. V lost 5 bases and J 4 bases, leaving 15 bases between the germline ends. Looked up from germline, CDR1 is GTSNPN and CDR2 is SVGIG (reference sequence). CDR3 protein: CAWGTSLGNQPQHF. The CDR3 DNA reads as TGTGCCTGGGGGACATCCCTGGGGAATCAGCCCCAGCATTTT.

This clonotype was picked up a small number of times. The chain has TRBV12-3 or TRBV12-4 and TRBJ2-3; 15 positions match TRBD2. The CDR3 totals 18 residues. V trimming: 4 bases; J trimming: 0 bases; junction bases outside the gene matches: 5. The CDR3 DNA follows: TGTGCCAGCAGTTCCGGGACTAGCGGGAGGAAAAGCACAGATACGCAGTATTTT. Its protein product is CASSSGTSGRKSTDTQYF.

This clonotype showed up many times. The chain recombines TRBV7-2 with TRBJ1-5; a possible D gene is TRBD1 (5 bases). CDR1 and CDR2 (germline): SGHTA, FQGNSA. The CDR3 loop spans 15 amino acids. V lost 2 bases and J 3 bases, leaving 11 bases between the germline ends. The CDR3 coding sequence is TGTGCCAGCAGCTTACTTCTGGGGGTCAATCAGCCCCAGCATTTT. It specifies CASSLLLGVNQPQHF.

This clonotype was counted at least ten times. V and J are TRBV11-3 and TRBJ2-7; D perhaps matches TRBD1 (5 bases). The CDR3 sequence is 11 residues long. Germline V gives CDR1 SGHNT, CDR2 YENEEA. V shed 11 bases and J shed 4 bases, with 12 bases lying between them. CDR3 sequence: CAPGFLYEQYF. In nucleotides, the CDR3 is TGTGCCCCAGGGTTTTTGTACGAGCAGTACTTC.

This clonotype was picked up many times. One junction end disagrees with the germline gene, perhaps due to a read error. The chain recombines TRBV6-1 with TRBJ1-5; D is uncertain. Germline V lookup: CDR1 MNHNS, CDR2 SASEGT. This CDR3 region has 15 residues. The CDR3 bases are TGTGCCAGCAGTGAAGCGGGCCAGCAAAATCAGGCCCAGCATTTT. Protein: CASSEAGQQNQAQHF.

Details on this clonotype: Possible read error: a much larger clone is one base away. The chain carries TRBV6-1 and TRBJ1-1; D gene unclear. Looked up from germline, CDR1 is MNHNS and CDR2 is SASEGT. The length of the CDR3 is 12 residues. The CDR3 coding sequence is TGTGCCGGCAGTCAAAAGAGGACTGAAGCTTTCTTT. Protein sequence: CAGSQKRTEAFF.

The V gene is TRBV3-1, the J gene TRBJ1-5, with D uncertain. This CDR3 is built from 16 residues. Trimming took 1 base from V and 6 from J, leaving 16 bases between them. Per the germline V gene, CDR1 is LGHDT and CDR2 is YNNKEL (reference sequence). The CDR3 sequence: CASSQGRSRIGQPQHF. CDR3 DNA: TGTGCCAGCAGCCAAGGTCGGAGCAGGATCGGTCAGCCCCAGCATTTT. Looking up the rest from reference TRBV3-1 and TRBJ1-5 gives the full variable domain: DTAVSQTPKYLVTQMGNDKSIKCEQNLGHDTMYWYKQDSKKFLKIMFSYNNKELIINETVPNRFSPKSPDKAHLNLHINSLELGDSAVYFCASSQGRSRIGQPQHFGDGTRLSIL.

The chain is built from TRBV11-2 and TRBJ1-5; D is possibly TRBD1 (5 bases). Deletions cut 1 base from V and 7 bases from J, with 11 bases between. This CDR3 has 14 amino acids. Germline values: CDR1 SGHAT, CDR2 FQNNGV. This chain's CDR3 is CASSLGAEGQPQHF. CDR3 bases: TGTGCCAGCAGCTTAGGGGCGGAGGGGCAGCCCCAGCATTTT.

V is TRBV4-1 and J is TRBJ2-7; D may be TRBD1 (5 bases). Germline V CDR1 and CDR2: MGHRA, YSYEKL. This CDR3 has 16 residues. Trimming removed 0 bases from V and 4 bases from J, with 16 bases in between. The CDR3 reads CASSQDGAGMKYEQYF. CDR3 bases: TGCGCCAGCAGCCAAGATGGGGCAGGGATGAAATACGAGCAGTACTTC.

This clonotype was observed many times. V usage is TRBV7-9 and J usage is TRBJ2-7, with D unclear. Germline V gene data show CDR1 as SEHNR and CDR2 as FQNEAQ (reference sequence). The V and J ends lost 0 bases and 2 bases respectively, with 14 bases between them. The CDR3 has 16 residues. CDR3 nucleotides: TGTGCCAGCAGCTTAGCGCCCACTCAAGGCACCTACGAGCAGTACTTC. Its translation is CASSLAPTQGTYEQYF.

This clonotype was detected many times. This chain uses TRBV7-8 with TRBJ1-1, with 8 bases lining up with TRBD1. This CDR3 has 16 residues. With 3 bases clipped from V and 1 base from J, the junction kept 7 bases outside the gene matches. Germline V CDR1 and CDR2: SGHVS, FQNEAQ. CDR3 sequence (DNA): TGTGCCAGCAGCTTTCGGCAGGGGGCAAGGAACACTGAAGCTTTCTTT. Protein: CASSFRQGARNTEAFF. The full variable domain, its missing parts supplied by reference TRBV7-8 and TRBJ1-1, is GAGVSQSPRYKVAKRGQDVALRCDPISGHVSLFWYQQALGQGPEFLTYFQNEAQLDKSGLPSDRFFAERPEGSVSTLKIQRTQQEDSAVYLCASSFRQGARNTEAFFGQGTRLTVV.

This clonotype was found many times. The gene calls are TRBV20-1 and TRBJ1-5, with a possible D match to TRBD1 (5 bases). Trimming removed 0 bases from V and 3 bases from J, with 12 bases in between. Germline V gene data show CDR1 as DFQATT and CDR2 as SNEGSKA (reference sequence). There are 15 residues in the CDR3. The CDR3 protein is CSAREPRAPNQPQHF. The CDR3 DNA is TGCAGTGCTAGAGAGCCCAGGGCTCCCAATCAGCCCCAGCATTTT.

This clonotype appeared many times. In nucleotides, the CDR3 is TGTGCCATCAGTGCTGGACACCCGAGCACAGATACGCAGTATTTT. This gives the protein CAISAGHPSTDTQYF. The chain joins TRBV10-3 to TRBJ2-3; D is possibly TRBD1 (5 bases). The V gene's germline CDR1 is ENHRY and CDR2 SYGVKD. CDR3 length: 15 residues. With 4 bases removed from V and 0 bases from J, the gap between germline ends came to 11 bases.

This clonotype was observed at least ten times. The V gene is TRBV24-1, the J gene TRBJ2-1; D unresolved. V lost 1 base to trimming and J lost 10 bases, with 7 bases between them. Germline V gene sequence: CDR1 KGHDR, CDR2 SFDVKD. There are 12 residues in the CDR3. The DNA of the CDR3 is TGTGCCACCAGTGATTTATCCCGCGAGCAGTTCTTC. Its protein product is CATSDLSREQFF.

Remarks on this clonotype: The junction departs from the called germline gene at one end, perhaps through a read error. The gene calls are TRBV12-3 or TRBV12-4 and TRBJ2-1; 12 nucleotides match TRBD2. The DNA matches TRBJ2-5 better at its end, which makes the J call doubtful. The CDR3 extends over 15 amino acids. The DNA of the CDR3 is TGTGCCAGCAGTCTAGCGGGAGGGCCCTCAGAGACCCAGTACTTC. Translation gives CASSLAGGPSETQYF.

This clonotype appeared many times. The chain links TRBV6-5 to TRBJ2-1, with TRBD2 identical over 8 bases. V was pared by 2 bases and J by 9 bases, with 15 bases of the junction left unmatched. Per the germline V gene, CDR1 is MNHEY and CDR2 is SVGAGI. The CDR3 has 17 residues. The CDR3 DNA follows: TGTGCCAGCAGTTACCCCCCGACTAGCGTCAGAGGCCGTGAGCAGTTCTTC. Residues: CASSYPPTSVRGREQFF.

This CDR3 is CASSYEDRGLADTQYF. DNA of the CDR3: TGTGCCAGCAGTTACGAGGACAGGGGATTGGCAGATACGCAGTATTTT. The rearrangement links TRBV6-9 to TRBJ2-3; 9 nucleotides align to TRBD1. Losses at the gene ends were 3 bases for V and 4 bases for J; bases not matched to a gene: 8. The CDR3 loop spans 16 amino acids. CDR1 MNHGY and CDR2 SVAAGI come from the germline V gene.